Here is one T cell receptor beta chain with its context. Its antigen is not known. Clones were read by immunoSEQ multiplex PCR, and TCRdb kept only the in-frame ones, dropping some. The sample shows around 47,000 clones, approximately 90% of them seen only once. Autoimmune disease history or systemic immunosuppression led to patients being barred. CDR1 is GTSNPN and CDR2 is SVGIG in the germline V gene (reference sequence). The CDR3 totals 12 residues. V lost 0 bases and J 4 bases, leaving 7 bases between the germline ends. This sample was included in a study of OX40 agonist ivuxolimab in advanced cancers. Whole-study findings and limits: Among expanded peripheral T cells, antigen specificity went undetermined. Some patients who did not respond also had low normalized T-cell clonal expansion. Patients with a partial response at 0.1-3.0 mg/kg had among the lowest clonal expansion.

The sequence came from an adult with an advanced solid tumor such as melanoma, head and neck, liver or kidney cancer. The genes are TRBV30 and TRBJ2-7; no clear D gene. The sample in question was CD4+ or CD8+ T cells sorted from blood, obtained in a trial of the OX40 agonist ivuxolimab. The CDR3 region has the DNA TGTGCCTGGAGTGTGGTAGGGTACGAGCAGTACTTC. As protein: CAWSVVGYEQYF.